The present entry profiles one T cell receptor (beta chain) with its context. The V gene lost 0 bases and the J gene lost 8 bases, with 13 bases spanning the gap. The CDR3 contains 14 residues. Germline V gene sequence: CDR1 ENHRY, CDR2 SYGVKD. Profiled with immunoSEQ multiplex PCR; TCRdb holds only in-frame clones, not every one. In the table there are around 37,000 clones, 75% of which are singletons. This sample is part of a study of pediatric ulcerative colitis. One to two pinch biopsies were taken from the rectum during colonoscopy. This clonotype was obtained from a boy aged 5-17 years with severe ulcerative colitis. Sequencing was done on a sample of gut tissue. This sequence joins TRBV10-3 and TRBJ1-1, with TRBD1 as a possible D gene (6 bases). CDR3 sequence reads: CAISESLDRQEAFF. CDR3 in DNA: TGTGCCATCAGTGAGTCGCTGGACAGACAAGAAGCTTTCTTT.